One and the same sample provided the 3 T cell receptor beta chains below, sequenced in a study of blood T cells in healthy people across ages. Using a J-beta primer mix together with a sample-barcoded 5' primer, a second PCR was run for roughly 6 to 11 cycles. TCRdb called the 5' RACE reads again in MiXCR, with one record for every CDR3 protein. The data show 1.4 million to 1.5 million distinct CDR3 sequences, 40% to 50% seen once. Input material: blood. The receptor set was obtained from a woman aged 18-35 years in good health.

The chain recombines TRBV20-1 with TRBJ1-2; D not resolved. This CDR3 is built from 12 residues. Germline V lookup: CDR1 DFQATT, CDR2 SNEGSKA (reference sequence). V lost 1 base and J 6 bases, leaving 9 bases between the germline ends. In nucleotides, the CDR3 is TGCAGTGCTAGAGTGGGGTTAGATGGCTACACCTTC. Protein product: CSARVGLDGYTF.

The chain has TRBV20-1 and TRBJ1-4; unclear D gene. The V and J ends lost 0 bases and 8 bases respectively, with 16 bases between them. CDR1 is DFQATT and CDR2 is SNEGSKA in the germline V gene (reference sequence). This CDR3 has 15 residues. DNA of the CDR3: TGCAGTGCTAGAGAACCGGGGAGGGTCAACGAAAAACTGTTTTTT. This gives the protein CSAREPGRVNEKLFF.

This clonotype was counted a few times. The chain is built from TRBV3-1 and TRBJ2-5; perhaps TRBD2 as D (5 bases). V lost 1 base, J lost 5 bases, and 29 bases lay in between. CDR3 size: 20 residues. The germline V gene encodes CDR1 LGHDT and CDR2 YNNKEL (reference sequence). The CDR3 DNA reads TGTGCCAGCAGCCAAGGTCGAGGTTTCGGCGGGTCTCCCGGTGGGGAGACCCAGTACTTC. This gives the protein CASSQGRGFGGSPGGETQYF.